These T cell receptor beta chains were read from a single sample in a study of blood T cell repertoires in COVID-19. The repertoire was sequenced with immunoSEQ multiplex PCR; TCRdb's copy has only in-frame clones and lacks some. The sample shows roughly 250,000 clones, over 80% of them seen only once. The sample was PBMCs or T cells enriched from blood (not recorded which). These TCRs come from a woman in her 30s with acute COVID-19. The CDR3 runs from the conserved cysteine through the conserved F or W. A D gene is named only where the DNA matches it firmly. Clone size is shown for a subset of rows, as once, few, many or a class of expanded clone.

cdr3_nt,cdr3_aa,clone_size,v_call,j_call,d_call
TGTGCCAGCAGCCCAGTCGCGGGGGGAGCATACAATGAGCAGTTCTTC,CASSPVAGGAYNEQFF,.,TRBV5-6,TRBJ2-1,TRBD2
TGCAGTGCTAGTTTAGCGGGAGAGACCCAGTACTTC,CSASLAGETQYF,.,TRBV20-1,TRBJ2-5,TRBD2
TGTGCCAGCAGCCAAGGAACAAGGGGTAATGAAAAACTGTTTTTT,CASSQGTRGNEKLFF,.,TRBV14,TRBJ1-4,.
TGTGCCATCAAGGGACTAGCAAATGAGCAGTTCTTC,CAIKGLANEQFF,.,TRBV10-3,TRBJ2-1,TRBD2
TGTGCCAGCAGCCAAGCCGGGTCGGGTGAAGCTTTCTTT,CASSQAGSGEAFF,.,TRBV3-1/TRBV3-2,TRBJ1-1,.
TGTGCCAGCAGCCAACCTTATTCCGGGACAGGGGGCATCGAGACCCAGTACTTC,CASSQPYSGTGGIETQYF,once,TRBV3-1/TRBV3-2,TRBJ2-5,TRBD1
TGTGCCAGCAGCCCGGGACAGGGAGGGTACAATGAGCAGTTCTTC,CASSPGQGGYNEQFF,.,TRBV5-6,TRBJ2-1,TRBD1
TGTGCCAGTAGTACCCCCGACAGAGGTGCAAGCTCCTACAATGAGCAGTTCTTC,CASSTPDRGASSYNEQFF,.,TRBV19,TRBJ2-1,.
TGTGCCAGCAGCTTAGCGACGGGGACAGGGGACTACAATGAGCAGTTCTTC,CASSLATGTGDYNEQFF,.,TRBV7-6,TRBJ2-1,TRBD1
TGCGCCAGCAGCCCTTCTAGGGTATCACTCCCCGCGGGGGGAGAGCAGTACTTC,CASSPSRVSLPAGGEQYF,few,TRBV4-1,TRBJ2-7,TRBD2
TGCGCCAGCAGCCCGACAGGGCGGAACTATGGCTACACCTTC,CASSPTGRNYGYTF,.,TRBV4-1,TRBJ1-2,TRBD1
TGTGCCAGCCACCGGGACAGCTCTACCTACGAGCAGTACTTC,CASHRDSSTYEQYF,.,TRBV2,TRBJ2-7,TRBD1
TGTGCCAGCAGCTTAAATCCCTACAGGGGGGGAAACACCATATATTTT,CASSLNPYRGGNTIYF,.,TRBV11-2,TRBJ1-3,TRBD1
TGTGCCAGCAGCTTAGATACGCGCCCCGTAGAAGCTTTCTTT,CASSLDTRPVEAFF,.,TRBV7-9,TRBJ1-1,.
TGTGCCATCAGTGGACAGGCCTATAATTCACCCCTCCACTTT,CAISGQAYNSPLHF,.,TRBV10-3,TRBJ1-6,.
TGTGCCAGCAGCTTAGTATACACCGGGGAGCTGTTTTTT,CASSLVYTGELFF,.,TRBV7-2,TRBJ2-2,.
TGTGCCAGCAGCTTAGCTCTCGGGGGGGGCCCCGGTACGCAGTATTTT,CASSLALGGGPGTQYF,.,TRBV11-3,TRBJ2-3,TRBD2